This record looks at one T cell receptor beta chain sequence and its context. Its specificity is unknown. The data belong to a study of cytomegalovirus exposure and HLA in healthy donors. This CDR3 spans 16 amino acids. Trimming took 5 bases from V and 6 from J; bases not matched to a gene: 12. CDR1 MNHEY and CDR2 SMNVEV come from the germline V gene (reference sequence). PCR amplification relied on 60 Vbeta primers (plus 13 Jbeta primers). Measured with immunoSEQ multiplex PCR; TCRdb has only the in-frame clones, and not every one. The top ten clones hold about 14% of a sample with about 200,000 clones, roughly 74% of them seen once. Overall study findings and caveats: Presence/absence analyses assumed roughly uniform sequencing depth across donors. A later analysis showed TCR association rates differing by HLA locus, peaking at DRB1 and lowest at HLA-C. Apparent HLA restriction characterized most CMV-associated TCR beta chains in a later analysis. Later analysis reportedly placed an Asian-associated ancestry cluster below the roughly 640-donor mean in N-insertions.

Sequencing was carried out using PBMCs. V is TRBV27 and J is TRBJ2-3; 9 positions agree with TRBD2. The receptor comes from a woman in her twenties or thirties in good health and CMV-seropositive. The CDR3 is CASSPEGGRAGDTQYF. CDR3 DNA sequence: TGTGCCAGCAGTCCCGAGGGCGGGAGGGCCGGGGATACGCAGTATTTT.